Listed below are T cell receptor beta chains from one sample, sequenced in a study of blood T cells in healthy people across ages. TCRdb used MiXCR to reprocess the 5' RACE reads, holding one entry per CDR3 protein. The sample lists hundreds of thousands of distinct CDR3 sequences; about 62% were seen once. Sequencing was performed on blood. The receptor source for this set is a man aged 25 to 40 in good health. Each CDR3 is given with its conserved first and last residue. The D gene is left open where the match is weak. Part of the rows lack a size; the others show once, few, many or a class for expanded clones.

cdr3_aa cdr3_nt j_call clone_size v_call d_call
CASSKNGGTGGSYTF TGTGCCAGCAGCAAAAACGGGGGGACAGGGGGGAGCTACACCTTC TRBJ1-2 . TRBV21-1 .
CATRTGGPETQYF TGTGCCACCAGGACGGGGGGCCCAGAGACCCAGTACTTC TRBJ2-5 . TRBV10-3 .
CSAAGTGTTYEQHF TGCAGTGCAGCCGGAACCGGGACGACCTACGAGCAGCATTTT TRBJ1-5 . TRBV20-1 .
CASRGDREVYEQYF TGTGCCAGCAGGGGGGACAGGGAGGTTTACGAGCAGTACTTC TRBJ2-7 . TRBV28 TRBD1
CASILTGVSDEQFF TGTGCCAGCATCCTCACAGGGGTCTCTGATGAGCAGTTCTTC TRBJ2-1 . TRBV5-6 TRBD1
CASSPSGGGGETQYF TGTGCCAGCAGCCCAAGCGGGGGGGGAGGAGAGACCCAGTACTTC TRBJ2-5 . TRBV7-2 TRBD2
CAWSPLQYEQYF TGTGCCTGGAGTCCCCTGCAATACGAGCAGTACTTC TRBJ2-7 once TRBV30 .
CASSYSAANYGYTF TGTGCCAGCAGTTACTCTGCAGCTAACTATGGCTACACCTTC TRBJ1-2 few TRBV6-5 .
CASSFGLLGTSGTQYF TGTGCCAGCAGCTTTGGTCTTCTTGGGACTAGCGGGACGCAGTATTTT TRBJ2-3 . TRBV7-9 TRBD2
CATAGPSYEVYEQYF TGTGCCACCGCGGGACCCTCATATGAAGTCTACGAGCAGTACTTC TRBJ2-7 few TRBV10-3 .
CSARDGVRETQYF TGCAGTGCTAGGGATGGGGTGAGGGAGACCCAGTACTTC TRBJ2-5 . TRBV20-1 .
CASSRVARETQYF TGCGCCAGCAGCCGGGTAGCGAGGGAGACCCAGTACTTC TRBJ2-5 few TRBV4-3 .
CASGRGDEKLFF TGTGCCAGCGGGAGGGGGGACGAAAAACTGTTTTTT TRBJ1-4 . TRBV3-1 .
CASSARALTNTEAFF TGTGCCAGCAGCGCACGAGCCCTGACGAACACTGAAGCTTTCTTT TRBJ1-1 . TRBV7-9 .
CASSVAEYQETQYF TGTGCCAGCAGCGTAGCGGAATACCAAGAGACCCAGTACTTC TRBJ2-5 . TRBV7-9 .
CASSQGAQTNEKLFF TGTGCCAGCAGCCAAGGTGCCCAGACTAATGAAAAACTGTTTTTT TRBJ1-4 . TRBV3-1 .
CASSEARGVLETQYF TGTGCCAGCAGTGAAGCGCGGGGGGTATTGGAGACCCAGTACTTC TRBJ2-5 . TRBV2 TRBD2
CATSRDVVSPLYF TGTGCCACCAGCAGAGATGTAGTATCTCCCCTGTACTTC TRBJ2-5 once TRBV15 .
CSVVQVADTQYF TGCAGCGTTGTTCAGGTCGCAGATACGCAGTATTTT TRBJ2-3 few TRBV29-1 .
CASSLGANVLTF TGTGCCAGTTCTTTGGGGGCCAACGTCCTGACTTTC TRBJ2-6 many TRBV2 .
CASRDSYEQYF TGTGCCAGCAGGGACAGCTACGAGCAGTACTTC TRBJ2-7 many TRBV2 .
CASINSGTSFQETQYF TGTGCCAGCATTAATAGCGGAACTAGTTTCCAAGAGACCCAGTACTTC TRBJ2-5 . TRBV5-5 .
CAISPQGTQETQYF TGTGCCATCAGCCCACAGGGAACCCAAGAGACCCAGTACTTC TRBJ2-5 . TRBV10-3 .
CSARERQGRSYNEQFF TGCAGTGCTAGGGAGCGACAGGGTCGCTCCTACAATGAGCAGTTCTTC TRBJ2-1 few TRBV20-1 TRBD1
CSARAWTNTYEQYF TGCAGTGCTAGAGCCTGGACTAATACCTACGAGCAGTACTTC TRBJ2-7 . TRBV20-1 .
CASSLYEKLFF TGTGCCAGCAGCTTATATGAAAAACTGTTTTTT TRBJ1-4 . TRBV7-9 .
CASSELTGNNEQFF TGTGCCAGCAGTGAACTGACAGGGAACAATGAGCAGTTCTTC TRBJ2-1 . TRBV2 TRBD1
CASSLTLYRTSGDTQYF TGTGCCAGCAGCCTAACTCTGTACAGGACCTCAGGGGATACGCAGTATTTT TRBJ2-3 . TRBV14 .
CASSRRGYQGSPLHF TGTGCCAGCAGCCGAAGAGGGTACCAGGGTTCACCCCTCCACTTT TRBJ1-6 once TRBV3-1 .
CASSQGDGDSYNSPLHF TGTGCCAGCAGCCAGGGGGACGGAGACTCCTATAATTCACCCCTCCACTTT TRBJ1-6 . TRBV3-1 .
CASSRTGGEGQPQHF TGTGCCAGCAGTCGAACAGGGGGAGAGGGGCAGCCCCAGCATTTT TRBJ1-5 . TRBV12-3/TRBV12-4 TRBD1
CASSLDPGQGTGELFF TGTGCCAGCAGTTTGGACCCCGGACAGGGCACCGGGGAGCTGTTTTTT TRBJ2-2 . TRBV28 TRBD1
CASSLRDRGYGYTF TGTGCCAGCAGCCTGAGGGACAGGGGATATGGCTACACCTTC TRBJ1-2 . TRBV6-6 TRBD1
CATSRVPRDDNEQFF TGTGCCACCAGCAGAGTTCCCAGGGACGACAATGAGCAGTTCTTC TRBJ2-1 . TRBV15 .
CASSSQNIPYGAFF TGTGCCAGCAGCTCTCAAAACATCCCCTACGGGGCTTTCTTT TRBJ1-1 . TRBV3-1 .
CASSYLGLADSYNEQYF TGCGCCAGCAGCTACTTGGGACTAGCGGATTCCTACAATGAGCAGTACTTC TRBJ2-7 . TRBV5-1 TRBD2
CASERNTEAFF TGTGCCAGCGAGCGTAACACTGAAGCTTTCTTT TRBJ1-1 few TRBV12-3/TRBV12-4 .
CASSPTSGGLGNEQFF TGTGCCAGCAGCCCTACGTCCGGGGGTCTAGGCAATGAGCAGTTCTTC TRBJ2-1 medium-sized TRBV7-9 .
CASSSYVYKEQYF TGTGCCAGCAGCTCGTACGTTTACAAAGAGCAGTACTTC TRBJ2-7 . TRBV7-2 .
CASSQDGGGELFF TGTGCCAGCAGCCAAGACGGGGGCGGGGAGCTGTTTTTT TRBJ2-2 . TRBV4-2 .
CASSLISQGSDMQYF TGCGCCAGCAGCTTGATTTCCCAGGGTTCAGATATGCAGTATTTT TRBJ2-3 . TRBV5-1 .
CSARSRTGALERNEQFF TGCAGTGCTAGATCGCGGACAGGGGCATTAGAGAGAAATGAGCAGTTCTTC TRBJ2-1 . TRBV20-1 TRBD1
CATRLTSDGQGYTF TGTGCCACCAGACTTACGTCGGACGGGCAGGGCTACACCTTC TRBJ1-2 . TRBV15 .
CASRPRTGYNEQFF TGTGCCAGCAGGCCCCGGACAGGGTACAATGAGCAGTTCTTC TRBJ2-1 . TRBV6-4 TRBD1
CSARMGLAPAPYEQYF TGCAGTGCTAGGATGGGCCTAGCCCCAGCCCCCTACGAGCAGTACTTC TRBJ2-7 . TRBV20-1 .
CASSTSGTVYNEQFF TGTGCCAGCAGCACAAGCGGGACAGTATACAATGAGCAGTTCTTC TRBJ2-1 . TRBV7-2 .
CASSLVGDNTYEQYF TGTGCCAGCAGTCTTGTAGGGGACAACACCTACGAGCAGTACTTC TRBJ2-7 once TRBV5-6 .
CASSQARGRGRDEAFF TGTGCCAGCAGCCAAGCAAGGGGACGGGGCAGGGATGAAGCTTTCTTT TRBJ1-1 . TRBV3-1 .
CASSPGLSGANVLTF TGTGCCAGCAGCCCCGGCCTCTCTGGGGCCAACGTCCTGACTTTC TRBJ2-6 few TRBV7-9 .
CSTLGENTEAFF TGCAGTACCCTCGGGGAGAACACTGAAGCTTTCTTT TRBJ1-1 . TRBV20-1 .
CASSQDNHFTDTQYF TGCGCCAGCAGCCAAGATAACCATTTCACAGATACGCAGTATTTT TRBJ2-3 few TRBV4-3 .
CASSRTQNQPQHF TGTGCCAGTAGTAGGACACAGAATCAGCCCCAGCATTTT TRBJ1-5 . TRBV19 .
CASSAELAGYNEQFF TGTGCCAGCAGTGCTGAACTAGCGGGGTACAATGAGCAGTTCTTC TRBJ2-1 . TRBV2 TRBD2
CASSVQGAQGYTF TGTGCCAGCAGTGTCCAGGGGGCCCAAGGCTACACCTTC TRBJ1-2 . TRBV6-1 TRBD1
CASSLAMAGKEEQYF TGTGCCAGCAGCTTAGCGATGGCGGGAAAGGAAGAGCAGTACTTC TRBJ2-5 few TRBV7-9 .
CSASRDYGYTF TGCAGTGCTAGTCGCGACTATGGCTACACCTTC TRBJ1-2 . TRBV20-1 .